This T cell receptor beta chain was sequenced for a study of high-grade serous ovarian cancer treatment subgroups. On the study more broadly: Each sample yielded on average roughly 7,500 unique TCR beta rearrangements from approximately 15,000 reads. The study, taken as a whole, reports: The analyses considered CDR3 and ignored CDR1 and CDR2. Same-patient tumor repertoires overlapped at about 0.11 to 0.85; different patients barely overlapped. TCR relatedness rose with neoantigen level and trended with mutation load.

Method: immunoSEQ multiplex PCR; TCRdb's copy keeps in-frame clones and lacks some. The table shows over 4,500 clones, with around 72% occurring only once. V shed 7 bases and J 7 bases; nucleotides not matched to a gene: 5. Germline V gene sequence: CDR1 SGHRS, CDR2 YFSETQ. There are 13 residues in the CDR3. As to this clone: The antigen remains unidentified.

Tumor tissue was taken before any definitive surgery or chemotherapy was given. The sample comprised tumor tissue. The genes are TRBV5-1 and TRBJ2-2; the match to TRBD2 covers 9 bases. This clonotype was obtained from a human donor with high-grade serous ovarian cancer. The CDR3 coding sequence is TGCGCCAGCTCGGGACTAGCAAGCGGGGAGCTGTTTTTT. Protein sequence: CASSGLASGELFF.